The T cell receptor (beta chain) under discussion was sequenced for a study of T cell changes during pregnancy in multiple sclerosis. This CDR3 is 14 amino acids long. The germline gives CDR1 LGHNA, CDR2 YSLEER. With 4 bases clipped from V and 4 bases from J, the junction kept 6 bases outside the gene matches. Sequencing used immunoSEQ multiplex PCR; TCRdb keeps in-frame clones, though not all of them. The sample yields 30,000 or so clones, around 88% seen once. The chain is built from TRBV4-3 and TRBJ2-5; 7 bases are a match to TRBD1. This specimen was CD4+ T cells from peripheral blood mononuclear cells, taken in the first trimester of pregnancy. The TCR sequence derives from a female donor in good health, enrolled as a control in a pregnancy study. CDR3 amino acids: CASSPTGIGETQYF. Here the CDR3 DNA reads TGCGCCAGCAGCCCGACAGGGATCGGAGAGACCCAGTACTTC.